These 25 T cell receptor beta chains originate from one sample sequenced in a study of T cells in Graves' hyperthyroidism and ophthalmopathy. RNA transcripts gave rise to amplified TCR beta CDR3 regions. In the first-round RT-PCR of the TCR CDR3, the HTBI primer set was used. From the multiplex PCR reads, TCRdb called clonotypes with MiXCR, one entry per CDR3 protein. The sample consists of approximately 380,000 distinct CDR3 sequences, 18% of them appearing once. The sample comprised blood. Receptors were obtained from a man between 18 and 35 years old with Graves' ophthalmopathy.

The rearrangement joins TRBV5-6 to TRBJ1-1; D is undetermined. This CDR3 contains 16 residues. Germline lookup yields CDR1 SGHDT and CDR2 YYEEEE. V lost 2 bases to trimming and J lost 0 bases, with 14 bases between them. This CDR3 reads CASSFWVRVVNTEAFF. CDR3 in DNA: TGTGCCAGCAGCTTTTGGGTGAGGGTTGTGAACACTGAAGCTTTCTTT. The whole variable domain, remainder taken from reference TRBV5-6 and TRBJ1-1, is DAGVTQSPTHLIKTRGQQVTLRCSPKSGHDTVSWYQQALGQGPQFIFQYYEEEERQRGNFPDRFSGHQFPNYSSELNVNALLLGDSALYLCASSFWVRVVNTEAFFGQGTRLTVV.

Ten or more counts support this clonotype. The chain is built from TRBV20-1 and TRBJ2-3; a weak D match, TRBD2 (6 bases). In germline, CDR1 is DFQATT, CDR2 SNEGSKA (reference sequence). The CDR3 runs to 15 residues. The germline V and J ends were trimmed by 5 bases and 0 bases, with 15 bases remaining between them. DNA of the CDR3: TGCAGTGCTCAGGACTACGAAGGTAGCACAGATACGCAGTATTTT. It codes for CSAQDYEGSTDTQYF.

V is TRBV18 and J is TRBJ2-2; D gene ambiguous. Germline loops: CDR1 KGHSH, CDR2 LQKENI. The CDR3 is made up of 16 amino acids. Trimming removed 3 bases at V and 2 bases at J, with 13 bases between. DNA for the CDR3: TGTGCCAGCTCACCTCTGGGCGTCGGAAACACCGGGGAGCTGTTTTTT. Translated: CASSPLGVGNTGELFF.

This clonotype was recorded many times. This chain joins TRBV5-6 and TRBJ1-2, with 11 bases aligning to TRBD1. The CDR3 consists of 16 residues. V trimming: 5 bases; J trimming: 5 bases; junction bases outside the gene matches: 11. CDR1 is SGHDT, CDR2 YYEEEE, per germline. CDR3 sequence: CASRIRDRGNLYGYTF. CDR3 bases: TGTGCCAGCAGAATCCGGGACAGGGGGAATTTGTATGGCTACACCTTC. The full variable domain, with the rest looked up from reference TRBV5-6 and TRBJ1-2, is DAGVTQSPTHLIKTRGQQVTLRCSPKSGHDTVSWYQQALGQGPQFIFQYYEEEERQRGNFPDRFSGHQFPNYSSELNVNALLLGDSALYLCASRIRDRGNLYGYTFGSGTRLTVV.

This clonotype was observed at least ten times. The CDR3 spells CASSQEWQGPANEKLFF. CDR3 in DNA: TGTGCCAGCAGCCAAGAATGGCAGGGCCCGGCTAATGAAAAACTGTTTTTT. This chain links TRBV3-1 with TRBJ1-4; D is possibly TRBD1 (5 bases). The ends were cut back, 0 bases at V and 3 bases at J, with 14 bases in the middle. The CDR3 extends over 17 amino acids. The germline V gene has CDR1 LGHDT and CDR2 YNNKEL (reference sequence).

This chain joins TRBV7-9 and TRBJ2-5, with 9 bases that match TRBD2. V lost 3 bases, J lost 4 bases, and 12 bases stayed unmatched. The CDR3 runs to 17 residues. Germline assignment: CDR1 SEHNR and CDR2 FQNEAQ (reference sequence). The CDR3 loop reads CASSFNEWRGGRETQYF. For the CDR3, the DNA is TGTGCCAGCAGCTTCAATGAATGGCGGGGGGGCCGAGAGACCCAGTACTTC.

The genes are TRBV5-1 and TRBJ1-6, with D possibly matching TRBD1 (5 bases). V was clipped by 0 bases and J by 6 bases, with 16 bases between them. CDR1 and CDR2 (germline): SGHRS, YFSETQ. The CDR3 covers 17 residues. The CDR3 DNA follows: TGCGCCAGCAGCTTGGGATCCGGTGGGGCGAGTAATTCACCCCTCCACTTT. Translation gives CASSLGSGGASNSPLHF.

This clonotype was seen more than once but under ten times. The CDR3 loop is CATSREKGGSKETQYF. CDR3 nucleotide sequence: TGTGCCACCAGCAGAGAAAAGGGGGGATCCAAAGAGACCCAGTACTTC. The chain recombines TRBV15 with TRBJ2-5; TRBD1 or TRBD2 may be the D gene (6 bases each). With 0 bases removed from V and 3 bases from J, the gap between germline ends came to 14 bases. Per germline, CDR1 LNHNV and CDR2 YYDKDF (reference sequence). The CDR3 is made up of 16 amino acids.

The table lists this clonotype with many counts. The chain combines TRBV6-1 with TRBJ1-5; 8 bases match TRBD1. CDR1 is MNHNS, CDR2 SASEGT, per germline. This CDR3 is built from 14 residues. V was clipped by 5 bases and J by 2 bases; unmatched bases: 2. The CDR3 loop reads CASSKDRGNQPQHF. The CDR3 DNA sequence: TGTGCCAGCAGTAAGGACAGGGGCAATCAGCCCCAGCATTTT.

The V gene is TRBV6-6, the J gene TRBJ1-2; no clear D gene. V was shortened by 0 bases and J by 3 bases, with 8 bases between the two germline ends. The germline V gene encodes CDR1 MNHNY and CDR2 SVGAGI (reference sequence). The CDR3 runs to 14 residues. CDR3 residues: CASSYSQLDYGYTF. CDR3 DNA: TGTGCCAGCAGTTACTCCCAATTGGACTATGGCTACACCTTC.

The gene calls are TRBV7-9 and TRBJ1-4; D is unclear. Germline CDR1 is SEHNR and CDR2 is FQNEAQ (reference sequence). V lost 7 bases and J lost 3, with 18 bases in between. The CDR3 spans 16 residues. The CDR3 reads CASTLISSGANEKLFF. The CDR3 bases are TGTGCCAGCACCCTCATTTCGAGTGGGGCTAATGAAAAACTGTTTTTT.

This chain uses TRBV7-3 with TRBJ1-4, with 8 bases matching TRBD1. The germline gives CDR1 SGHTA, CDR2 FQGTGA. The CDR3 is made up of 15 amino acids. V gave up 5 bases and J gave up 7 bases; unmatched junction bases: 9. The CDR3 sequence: CASSVSGGLGEKLFF. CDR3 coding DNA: TGTGCCAGCAGCGTCTCAGGGGGCTTGGGTGAAAAACTGTTTTTT. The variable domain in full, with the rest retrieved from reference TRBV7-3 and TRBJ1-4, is GAGVSQTPSNKVTEKGKYVELRCDPISGHTALYWYRQSLGQGPEFLIYFQGTGAADDSGLPNDRFFAVRPEGSVSTLKIQRTERGDSAVYLCASSVSGGLGEKLFFGSGTQLSVL.

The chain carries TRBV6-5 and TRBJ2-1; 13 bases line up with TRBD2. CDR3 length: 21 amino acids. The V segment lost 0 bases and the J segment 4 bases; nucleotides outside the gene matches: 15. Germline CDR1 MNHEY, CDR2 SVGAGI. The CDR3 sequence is CASSYSSSTSGGAGLYNEQFF. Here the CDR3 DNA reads TGTGCCAGCAGTTACTCGTCTTCCACTAGCGGGGGGGCCGGTCTGTACAATGAGCAGTTCTTC.

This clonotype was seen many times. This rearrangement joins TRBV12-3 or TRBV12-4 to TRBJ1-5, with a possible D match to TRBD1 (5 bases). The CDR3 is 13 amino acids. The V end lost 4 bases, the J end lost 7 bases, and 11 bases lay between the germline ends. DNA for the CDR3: TGTGCCAGCAGTTCTCAGGGTCAACAGCCCCAGCATTTT. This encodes CASSSQGQQPQHF.

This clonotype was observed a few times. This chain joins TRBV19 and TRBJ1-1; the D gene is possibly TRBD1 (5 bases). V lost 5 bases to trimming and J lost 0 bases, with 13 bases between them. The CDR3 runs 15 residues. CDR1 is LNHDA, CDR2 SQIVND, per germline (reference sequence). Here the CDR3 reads CASSPADSLNTEAFF. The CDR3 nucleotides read TGTGCCAGTAGTCCAGCAGACAGTTTGAACACTGAAGCTTTCTTT.

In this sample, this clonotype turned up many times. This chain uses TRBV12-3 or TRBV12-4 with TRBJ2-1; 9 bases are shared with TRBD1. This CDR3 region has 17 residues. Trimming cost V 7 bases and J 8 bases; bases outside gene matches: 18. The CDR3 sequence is CASTPPPGQGPRHEQFF. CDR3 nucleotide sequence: TGTGCCAGCACACCCCCACCGGGACAGGGACCCCGCCATGAGCAGTTCTTC.

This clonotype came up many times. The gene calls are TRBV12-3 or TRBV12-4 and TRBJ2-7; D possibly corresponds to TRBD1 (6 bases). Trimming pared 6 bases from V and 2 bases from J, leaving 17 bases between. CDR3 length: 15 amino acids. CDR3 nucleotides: TGTGCCAGCAGCACCGAGACAGGAGGTACCTACGAGCAGTACTTC. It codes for CASSTETGGTYEQYF.

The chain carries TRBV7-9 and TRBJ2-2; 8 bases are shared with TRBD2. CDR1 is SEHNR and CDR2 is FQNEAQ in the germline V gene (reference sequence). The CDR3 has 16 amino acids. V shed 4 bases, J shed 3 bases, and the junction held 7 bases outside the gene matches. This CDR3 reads CASSYWRGDHTGELFF. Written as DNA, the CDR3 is TGTGCCAGCAGCTATTGGCGGGGGGACCACACCGGGGAGCTGTTTTTT. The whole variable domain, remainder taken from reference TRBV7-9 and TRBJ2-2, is DTGVSQNPRHKITKRGQNVTFRCDPISEHNRLYWYRQTLGQGPEFLTYFQNEAQLEKSRLLSDRFSAERPKGSFSTLEIQRTEQGDSAMYLCASSYWRGDHTGELFFGEGSRLTVL.

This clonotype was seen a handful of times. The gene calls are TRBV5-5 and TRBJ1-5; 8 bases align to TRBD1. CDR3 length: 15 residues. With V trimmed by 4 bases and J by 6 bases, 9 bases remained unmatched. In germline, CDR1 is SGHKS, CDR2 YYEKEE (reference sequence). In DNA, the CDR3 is TGTGCCAGCAGCGACGGGACAGGTGAGAGTCAGCCCCAGCATTTT. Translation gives CASSDGTGESQPQHF.

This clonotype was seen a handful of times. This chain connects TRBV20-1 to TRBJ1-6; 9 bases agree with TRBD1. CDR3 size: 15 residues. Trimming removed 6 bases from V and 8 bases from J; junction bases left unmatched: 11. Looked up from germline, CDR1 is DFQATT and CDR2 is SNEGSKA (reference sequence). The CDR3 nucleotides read TGCAGTGCCGAATTAACAGGGGGCTCTCATTCACCCCTCCACTTT. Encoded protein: CSAELTGGSHSPLHF.

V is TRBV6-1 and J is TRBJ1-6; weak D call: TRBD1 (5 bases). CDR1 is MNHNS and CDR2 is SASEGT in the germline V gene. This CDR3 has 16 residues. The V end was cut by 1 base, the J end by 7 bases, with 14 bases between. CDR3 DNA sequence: TGTGCCAGCAGTGAAGAGGGCAGGGTTGGCAATTCACCCCTCCACTTT. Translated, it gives CASSEEGRVGNSPLHF.

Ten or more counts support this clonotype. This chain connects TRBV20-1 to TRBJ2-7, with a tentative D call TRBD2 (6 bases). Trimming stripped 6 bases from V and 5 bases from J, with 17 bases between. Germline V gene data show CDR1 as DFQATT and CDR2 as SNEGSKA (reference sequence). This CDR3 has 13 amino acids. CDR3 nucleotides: TGCAGTGCGGCGGGACTCATGGGGGACGAGCAGTACTTC. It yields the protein CSAAGLMGDEQYF.

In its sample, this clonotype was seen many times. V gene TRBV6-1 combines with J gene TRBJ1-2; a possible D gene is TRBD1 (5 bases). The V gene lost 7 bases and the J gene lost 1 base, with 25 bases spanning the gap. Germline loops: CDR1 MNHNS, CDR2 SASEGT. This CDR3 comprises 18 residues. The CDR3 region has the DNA TGTGCCAGCAAGCCCTTAGGGACGGTGAGACGGATTAACTATGGCTACACCTTC. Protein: CASKPLGTVRRINYGYTF.

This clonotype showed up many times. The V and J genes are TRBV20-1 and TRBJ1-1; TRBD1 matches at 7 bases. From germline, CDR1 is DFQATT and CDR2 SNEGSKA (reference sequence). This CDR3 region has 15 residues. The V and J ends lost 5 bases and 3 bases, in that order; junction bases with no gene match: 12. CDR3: CSAFTSGTAYTEAFF. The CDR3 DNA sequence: TGCAGTGCTTTTACTTCTGGGACAGCCTACACTGAAGCTTTCTTT.

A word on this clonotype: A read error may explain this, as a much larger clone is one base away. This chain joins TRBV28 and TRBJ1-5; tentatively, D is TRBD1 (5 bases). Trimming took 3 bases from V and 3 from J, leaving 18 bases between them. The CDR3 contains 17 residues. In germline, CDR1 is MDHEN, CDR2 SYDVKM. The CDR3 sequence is CASSLKGLEGANQPQHF. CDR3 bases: TGTGCCAGCAGTTTGAAGGGGCTTGAGGGAGCCAATCAGCCCCAGCATTTT.